The present TCR beta chain was sequenced within a study of identical twins. Study-wide points: Abundant beta clonotypes from cord blood bore fewer insertions; memory repertoires lacked this pattern. Models underestimated TCR alpha sharing (out-of-frame) in monozygotic twins.

Everyone who donated was a healthy Caucasian. As concerns this clonotype: Its antigen is unknown.

TCRdb re-called the 5' RACE reads through MiXCR, storing one row per CDR3 protein. The sample carries about 790,000 distinct CDR3 sequences, 15% to 20% recorded once. V lost 4 bases and J 10 bases, leaving 15 bases between the germline ends. CDR1 SGHRS and CDR2 YFSETQ come from the germline V gene. CDR3 length equals 13 residues. A further study also used this sample, focusing on T cells expressing NK-cell markers. From that second work: Restriction of sorting to alpha-beta TCR T cells was accomplished in several experiments using an anti-gamma-delta TCR antibody.

Sequencing was done on a sample of PBMCs. This receptor was obtained from a young woman in good health. The rearrangement uses TRBV5-1 and TRBJ2-1; D is possibly TRBD2 (5 bases). Here the CDR3 reads CASSTAAGPEQFF. The CDR3 bases are TGCGCCAGCAGCACAGCGGCCGGCCCGGAGCAGTTCTTC. The full variable domain, completed using reference TRBV5-1 and TRBJ2-1, is KAGVTQTPRYLIKTRGQQVTLSCSPISGHRSVSWYQQTPGQGLQFLFEYFSETQRNKGNFPGRFSGRQFSNSRSEMNVSTLELGDSALYLCASSTAAGPEQFFGPGTRLTVL.